This passage covers 25 T cell receptor beta chains from one sample sequenced in a study of cytomegalovirus exposure and HLA in healthy donors. PCR primers comprised 60 Vbeta and 13 Jbeta primers. Clones were sequenced by immunoSEQ multiplex PCR, and TCRdb holds only the in-frame ones, with some missing. The sample consists of 100,000 to 150,000 clones, 82% of them appearing once. Input material: PBMCs. These receptors originate from a boy younger than 18 in good health and CMV-seronegative.

V usage is TRBV25-1 and J usage is TRBJ2-7; D may be TRBD2 (6 bases). This CDR3 region has 15 residues. Per the germline V gene, CDR1 is MGHDK and CDR2 is SYGVNS. Trimming removed 1 base at V and 1 base at J, with 11 bases between. CDR3 DNA sequence: TGTGCCAGCAGTGAATGTGCTAGCGATTCCTACGAGCAGTACTTC. Its translation is CASSECASDSYEQYF.

This clone occurred once. Other DNA sequences in the sample encode the same CDR3. J is TRBJ2-7 and V is TRBV6-5; 7 bases map to TRBD2. V trimming: 6 bases; J trimming: 0 bases; junction bases outside the gene matches: 5. CDR1 and CDR2 from the germline V gene are MNHEY and SVGAGI. This CDR3 comprises 14 residues. The CDR3 bases are TGTGCCAGCAGCCCTAGCGGAAGCTCCTACGAGCAGTACTTC. The encoded protein is CASSPSGSSYEQYF.

Notes on this clone: The same CDR3 can be traced to other DNA sequences in this sample. The V and J genes are TRBV9 and TRBJ2-7, with 10 bases that match TRBD1. The CDR3 is made up of 15 amino acids. J was trimmed by 4 bases and V by 4 bases; bases with no gene match: 8. Looked up from germline, CDR1 is SGDLS and CDR2 is YYNGEE. The CDR3 is CASSPTGQGRYEQYF. CDR3 in DNA: TGTGCCAGCAGCCCTACGGGACAGGGGAGGTACGAGCAGTACTTC.

This sequence joins TRBV7-9 and TRBJ1-5; the match to TRBD1 covers 7 bases. Trimming at V came to 4 bases and at J to 4 bases, leaving 7 bases not matched to a gene. The CDR3 spans 15 residues. The germline gives CDR1 SEHNR, CDR2 FQNEAQ (reference sequence). The CDR3 spells CASSSTGRGNQPQHF. CDR3 nucleotides: TGTGCCAGCAGCTCGACAGGGAGAGGGAATCAGCCCCAGCATTTT.

The chain has TRBV7-8 and TRBJ2-1, with TRBD2 matching 7 bases. Germline V gene sequence: CDR1 SGHVS, CDR2 FQNEAQ. This CDR3 is built from 17 residues. The ends lost 5 bases at V and 4 bases at J; junction bases unmatched: 14. The CDR3 nucleotides read TGTGCCAGCAGCGTACTCCTTCCCGGGGGGAGTTACAATGAGCAGTTCTTC. Its translation: CASSVLLPGGSYNEQFF. Full variable domain (rest looked up from reference TRBV7-8 and TRBJ2-1): GAGVSQSPRYKVAKRGQDVALRCDPISGHVSLFWYQQALGQGPEFLTYFQNEAQLDKSGLPSDRFFAERPEGSVSTLKIQRTQQEDSAVYLCASSVLLPGGSYNEQFFGPGTRLTVL.

This chain joins TRBV30 and TRBJ1-1; tentative D call: TRBD1 (6 bases). Germline V gene data show CDR1 as GTSNPN and CDR2 as SVGIG (reference sequence). Trimming took 3 bases from V and 4 from J, leaving 15 bases between them. CDR3 size: 14 residues. The CDR3 is CAWRGGQGSTEAFF. For the CDR3, the DNA is TGTGCCTGGAGAGGAGGCCAGGGGAGCACTGAAGCTTTCTTT.

CDR3 residues: CASSNGQGADTEAFF. In nucleotides, the CDR3 is TGCGCCAGCAGCAATGGACAGGGGGCGGATACTGAAGCTTTCTTT. The chain recombines TRBV5-1 with TRBJ1-1; 11 nucleotides match TRBD1. Unmatched junction bases numbered 7, after V lost 4 bases and J lost 5 bases. The CDR3 consists of 15 residues. Germline loops: CDR1 SGHRS, CDR2 YFSETQ.

The chain joins TRBV27 to TRBJ1-5; 8 bases map to TRBD1. The length of the CDR3 is 12 residues. With V trimmed by 5 bases and J by 13 bases, 7 bases remained unmatched. Per germline, CDR1 MNHEY and CDR2 SMNVEV (reference sequence). For the CDR3, the DNA is TGTGCCAGCAGTCCCGGGACAGGTCCACAGCATTTT. Amino acids: CASSPGTGPQHF.

In its sample, this clone was seen a few times. The rearrangement links TRBV5-4 to TRBJ2-1; 9 bases are a match to TRBD2. Germline-derived CDR1 and CDR2 are SGHNT and YYREEE (reference sequence). The CDR3 has 15 amino acids. V shed 0 bases, J shed 4 bases, and the junction held 2 bases outside the gene matches. The CDR3 is CASSLASGEYNEQFF. In DNA, the CDR3 is TGTGCCAGCAGCTTGGCTAGCGGGGAGTACAATGAGCAGTTCTTC.

This sequence joins TRBV4-2 and TRBJ2-7, with 8 nucleotides matching TRBD1. V lost 4 bases and J lost 3; bases outside the gene matches: 5. Germline loops: CDR1 LGHNA, CDR2 YNFKEQ. CDR3 length: 14 residues. The CDR3 region has the DNA TGTGCCAGCAGCCTCGACAGGGGTCTCTACGAGCAGTACTTC. It codes for CASSLDRGLYEQYF.

V is TRBV7-2 and J is TRBJ2-1; maybe TRBD1 (5 bases). The CDR3 has 15 amino acids. Germline CDR1 SGHTA, CDR2 FQGNSA. V lost 5 bases to trimming and J lost 5 bases, with 16 bases between them. CDR3 sequence reads: CASSHEWQGHNEQFF. The CDR3 nucleotides are TGTGCCAGCAGCCACGAATGGCAGGGCCACAATGAGCAGTTCTTC.

The chain links TRBV7-9 to TRBJ1-5; tentative D call: TRBD1 (5 bases). With 4 bases removed from V and 1 base from J, the gap between germline ends came to 17 bases. Germline V gives CDR1 SEHNR, CDR2 FQNEAQ (reference sequence). This CDR3 spans 17 amino acids. CDR3 loop: CASSSRTGGASNQPQHF. The DNA of the CDR3 is TGTGCCAGCAGCTCAAGGACGGGGGGTGCCAGCAATCAGCCCCAGCATTTT.

The V call is TRBV19, the J call TRBJ2-7, with D perhaps TRBD1 (5 bases). The ends were cut back, 6 bases at V and 3 bases at J, with 18 bases in the middle. The CDR3 consists of 15 residues. Per the germline V gene, CDR1 is LNHDA and CDR2 is SQIVND (reference sequence). The CDR3 sequence: CASRNRAGNYYEQYF. CDR3 nucleotide sequence: TGTGCCAGTAGGAATCGGGCAGGGAATTACTACGAGCAGTACTTC.

This sequence joins TRBV30 and TRBJ2-5; unclear D gene. Germline CDR1 reads GTSNPN; CDR2 reads SVGIG (reference sequence). This CDR3 contains 17 residues. V was pared by 2 bases and J by 4 bases, with 23 bases between. The CDR3 coding sequence is TGTGCCTGGAGTATAACCAGCGCGCTGAGTGGGTTAGAGACCCAGTACTTC. Its protein product is CAWSITSALSGLETQYF.

This clone was counted a few times. V and J are TRBV2 and TRBJ2-2; the D is unclear. From germline, CDR1 is SNHLY and CDR2 FYNNEI. This CDR3 is 14 amino acids long. V dropped 2 bases and J dropped 7 bases, with 11 bases sitting between them. CDR3 residues: CASSETPLSGELFF. For the CDR3, the DNA is TGTGCCAGCAGTGAAACTCCCTTGAGCGGGGAGCTGTTTTTT.

The rearrangement joins TRBV29-1 to TRBJ1-1; TRBD1 is a possible D gene (5 bases). Germline V gene data show CDR1 as SQVTM and CDR2 as ANQGSEA. The CDR3 is made up of 12 amino acids. The V end was cut by 3 bases, the J end by 3 bases, with 8 bases between. The CDR3: CSVEGGDTEAFF. In DNA, the CDR3 is TGCAGCGTTGAGGGAGGGGACACTGAAGCTTTCTTT. The whole variable domain, remainder taken from reference TRBV29-1 and TRBJ1-1, is SAVISQKPSRDICQRGTSLTIQCQVDSQVTMMFWYRQQPGQSLTLIATANQGSEATYESGFVIDKFPISRPNLTFSTLTVSNMSPEDSSIYLCSVEGGDTEAFFGQGTRLTVV.

V gene TRBV29-1 combines with J gene TRBJ2-7, with D perhaps TRBD1 (5 bases). In germline, CDR1 is SQVTM, CDR2 ANQGSEA. Trimming removed 7 bases at V and 2 bases at J, with 12 bases between. This CDR3 spans 12 amino acids. The CDR3 DNA follows: TGCAGCGCTAATCAGGGTACCTACGAGCAGTACTTC. Protein product: CSANQGTYEQYF.

This chain uses TRBV27 with TRBJ2-3, with 8 bases that match TRBD2. V trimming: 5 bases; J trimming: 3 bases; junction bases outside the gene matches: 7. The CDR3 runs 15 residues. Germline CDR1 and CDR2: MNHEY and SMNVEV (reference sequence). The chain's CDR3 is CASSILAGLTDTQYF. CDR3 sequence (DNA): TGTGCCAGCAGTATCTTAGCGGGACTAACAGATACGCAGTATTTT.

The chain combines TRBV6-5 with TRBJ1-2, with TRBD1 as a possible D gene (5 bases). The CDR3 spans 14 residues. Germline V lookup: CDR1 MNHEY, CDR2 SVGAGI. V was cut by 8 bases and J by 2 bases, with 15 bases left in between. The CDR3 is CASSRGSMNYGYTF. The CDR3 DNA reads TGTGCCAGCTCTAGGGGCTCAATGAACTATGGCTACACCTTC.

The chain is built from TRBV30 and TRBJ2-1; tentatively, D is TRBD2 (6 bases). V lost 1 base to trimming and J lost 0 bases, with 16 bases between them. The CDR3 consists of 17 residues. Germline V CDR1 and CDR2: GTSNPN, SVGIG (reference sequence). The CDR3: CAWSGVAATSSYNEQFF. The CDR3 DNA is TGTGCCTGGAGTGGGGTAGCGGCTACGAGCTCCTACAATGAGCAGTTCTTC.

The gene calls are TRBV27 and TRBJ2-3; D is ambiguous. CDR1 MNHEY and CDR2 SMNVEV come from the germline V gene (reference sequence). The CDR3 is 12 residues long. V was clipped by 8 bases and J by 6 bases, with 12 bases between them. The CDR3 spells CASALVADTQYF. In nucleotides, the CDR3 is TGTGCCAGCGCGCTGGTTGCGGATACGCAGTATTTT.

This clone has a single count. The CDR3 DNA reads as TGTGCCAGCAGTGATCGTACAGGGGATGAAGCTTTCTTT. It translates to CASSDRTGDEAFF. The chain links TRBV6-1 to TRBJ1-1; 7 positions agree with TRBD1. The CDR3 consists of 13 residues. V lost 3 bases, J lost 7 bases, and 5 bases stayed unmatched. Germline CDR1 is MNHNS and CDR2 is SASEGT.

The chain joins TRBV5-6 to TRBJ1-4, with 8 bases aligning to TRBD1. V lost 2 bases to trimming and J lost 4 bases; unmatched junction nucleotides: 10. The germline V gene encodes CDR1 SGHDT and CDR2 YYEEEE. This CDR3 is built from 17 residues. In DNA, the CDR3 is TGTGCCAGCAGCTTACGACAGGGGAAGGGGTTTAATGAAAAACTGTTTTTT. It translates to CASSLRQGKGFNEKLFF.

The rearrangement links TRBV2 to TRBJ2-3; no firm D call. The CDR3 covers 15 residues. Germline lookup yields CDR1 SNHLY and CDR2 FYNNEI. Trimming shortened V by 5 bases and J by 4 bases, and 16 bases separated the two germline ends. In DNA, the CDR3 is TGTGCCAGCAGTTTTACACCTTCCCCGCCAGATACGCAGTATTTT. This gives the protein CASSFTPSPPDTQYF.

The rearrangement joins TRBV12-5 to TRBJ2-1; 9 bases agree with TRBD2. V trimming: 1 base; J trimming: 7 bases; junction bases outside the gene matches: 14. The length of the CDR3 is 18 residues. Germline CDR1 and CDR2: LGHNT and FRNRAP. CDR3 DNA sequence: TGTGCTAGTGGTTTGGCAAACCGGGCACTAGCGGGCCGAAATGAGCAGTTCTTC. Translation: CASGLANRALAGRNEQFF.